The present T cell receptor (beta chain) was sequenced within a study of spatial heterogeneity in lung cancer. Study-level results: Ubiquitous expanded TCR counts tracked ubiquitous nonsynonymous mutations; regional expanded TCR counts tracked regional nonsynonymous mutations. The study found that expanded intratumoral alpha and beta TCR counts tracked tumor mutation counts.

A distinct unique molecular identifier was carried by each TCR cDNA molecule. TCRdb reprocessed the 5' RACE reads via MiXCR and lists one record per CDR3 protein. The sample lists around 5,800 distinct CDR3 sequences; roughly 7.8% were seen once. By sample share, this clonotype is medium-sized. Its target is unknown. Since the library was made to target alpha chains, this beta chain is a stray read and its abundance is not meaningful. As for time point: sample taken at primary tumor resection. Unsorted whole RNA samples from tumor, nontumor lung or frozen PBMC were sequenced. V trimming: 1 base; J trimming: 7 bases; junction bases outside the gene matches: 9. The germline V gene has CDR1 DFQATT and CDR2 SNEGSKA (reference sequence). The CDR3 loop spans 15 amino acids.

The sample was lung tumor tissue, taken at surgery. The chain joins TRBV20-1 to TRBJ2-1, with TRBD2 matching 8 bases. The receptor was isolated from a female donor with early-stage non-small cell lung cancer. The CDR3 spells CSARVPGGRKNEQFF. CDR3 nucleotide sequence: TGCAGTGCTAGAGTCCCCGGCGGGAGGAAGAATGAGCAGTTCTTC.